This T cell receptor beta chain was documented in a study of beta chain features in type 1 diabetes. Study-wide background: Cell yields, age and gender were similar between patients and healthy donors. General study points: Insertions were fewer and deletions more numerous at VDJ junctions in type 1 diabetes patients. Researchers report that Type 1 diabetes patients had moderately but significantly shorter TCRB CDR3s across all four CD4+ subsets.

The sample holds one count of this clone. Its antigen is still unknown. The isolated RNA, all of it, was reverse transcribed, so expressed TCRB transcripts were what got sequenced. The method was immunoSEQ multiplex PCR; TCRdb's version includes in-frame clones alone and lacks a portion of them. The repertoire holds around 40,000 clones, with around 70% as singletons. The germline CDR1 and CDR2 sequences are MGHRA and YSYEKL. Trimming took 1 base from V and 6 from J; bases not matched to a gene: 9. The CDR3 covers 18 residues. The chain combines TRBV4-1 with TRBJ2-3, with 14 bases that match TRBD2. Sequenced material: Tregs from blood. The clonotype originates from a woman aged 18-29 years with type 1 diabetes. CDR3 loop: CASSQAPTSGGAGDTQYF. The CDR3 region has the DNA TGCGCCAGCAGCCAAGCCCCGACTAGCGGGGGGGCCGGGGATACGCAGTATTTT.